This is a list of T cell receptor beta chains from one sample in a study of control samples from healthy donors and cancer patients. Repertoires were generated with immunoSEQ multiplex PCR, while TCRdb's copy carries only in-frame clones and drops some. The sample shows 100,000 to 150,000 clones, around nine tenths of them seen only once. The sample was blood. All receptors come from a man aged 18 to 29 in good health. The CDR3 runs from the conserved cysteine through the conserved F or W. Fields, in order: D gene, clone size, V gene, J gene, CDR3 protein, CDR3 DNA. D genes are given only for firm matches. Some rows have no size entry. The others give once, few or many, or a class for an expanded clone.

>TRBD1|.|TRBV11-2|TRBJ2-2
CASSLDRHTGELFF
TGTGCCAGCAGCTTGGACAGGCACACCGGGGAGCTGTTTTTT
>.|.|TRBV29-1|TRBJ2-3
CSVVGGDPQGTQYF
TGCAGCGTTGTTGGGGGGGACCCACAGGGTACGCAGTATTTT
>.|.|TRBV6-5|TRBJ2-5
CASSTHQGGGETQYF
TGTGCCAGCAGTACACACCAGGGGGGAGGGGAGACCCAGTACTTC
>TRBD2|.|TRBV7-6|TRBJ2-2
CASSLVSSGSTGELFF
TGTGCCAGCAGCTTAGTGTCTAGCGGGTCAACCGGGGAGCTGTTTTTT
>.|.|TRBV27|TRBJ2-5
CASSVGGLQETQYF
TGTGCCAGCAGTGTAGGCGGGCTCCAAGAGACCCAGTACTTC
>.|.|TRBV5-6|TRBJ1-4
CASSKLRRTQEEKLFF
TGTGCCAGCAGCAAGCTCCGACGCACCCAGGAGGAAAAACTGTTTTTT
>.|.|TRBV6-6|TRBJ1-5
CASMRDGNQPQHF
TGTGCCAGCATGAGGGACGGTAATCAGCCCCAGCATTTT
>.|.|TRBV12-3/TRBV12-4|TRBJ1-2
CASSYGPSYGYTF
TGTGCCAGCAGTTACGGCCCGAGCTATGGCTACACCTTC
>TRBD2|.|TRBV19|TRBJ2-2
CASSSTSGANTGELFF
TGTGCCAGTAGTTCGACTAGCGGGGCGAACACCGGGGAGCTGTTTTTT
>.|.|TRBV9|TRBJ2-1
CASSPGPEQFF
TGTGCCAGCAGCCCTGGACCTGAGCAGTTCTTC
>.|.|TRBV27|TRBJ1-5
CASSLNGGGQPQHF
TGTGCCAGCAGTTTAAACGGGGGGGGTCAGCCCCAGCATTTT
>.|few|TRBV5-6|TRBJ2-5
CASSLRETQYF
TGTGCCAGCAGCCTCCGGGAGACCCAGTACTTC
>TRBD1|.|TRBV7-9|TRBJ1-2
CASSKIRDRPSYGYTF
TGTGCCAGCAGTAAGATCCGGGACAGACCATCCTATGGCTACACCTTC
>.|.|TRBV5-6|TRBJ1-1
CASARDREAFF
TGTGCCAGCGCAAGAGACAGGGAAGCTTTCTTT
>.|.|TRBV15|TRBJ1-6
CATSRDVSYNSPLHF
TGTGCCACCAGCAGGGATGTCTCCTATAATTCACCCCTCCACTTT
>.|.|TRBV5-1|TRBJ1-3
CASSPIISSGNTIYF
TGCGCCAGCAGCCCCATCATTTCGTCTGGAAACACCATATATTTT
>TRBD2|.|TRBV5-1|TRBJ2-1
CASSLRLADYNEQFF
TGCGCCAGCAGCTTGCGACTAGCGGATTACAATGAGCAGTTCTTC
>TRBD2|.|TRBV4-2|TRBJ2-1
CASSQDHTSGPPYNEQFF
TGTGCCAGCAGCCAAGATCATACTAGCGGACCTCCCTACAATGAGCAGTTCTTC
>.|.|TRBV7-9|TRBJ2-2
CASSPWPGRANTGELFF
TGTGCCAGCAGCCCGTGGCCGGGACGAGCTAACACCGGGGAGCTGTTTTTT
>.|once|TRBV29-1|TRBJ1-1
CSVVGGRGTEAFF
TGCAGCGTTGTCGGGGGAAGGGGCACTGAAGCTTTCTTT
>TRBD2|.|TRBV7-2|TRBJ2-3
CASSLALSGGFTDTQYF
TGTGCCAGCAGCTTAGCGCTAAGCGGGGGGTTCACAGATACGCAGTATTTT
>.|few|TRBV7-9|TRBJ1-2
CASSHPRDYGYTF
TGTGCCAGCAGTCACCCTAGGGACTATGGCTACACCTTC
>TRBD1|.|TRBV9|TRBJ1-2
CASSVGQGGQRYGYTF
TGTGCCAGCAGCGTAGGACAGGGGGGTCAACGCTATGGCTACACCTTC
>.|.|TRBV6-5|TRBJ1-6
CASSVFFGGSPLHF
TGTGCCAGCAGCGTATTCTTTGGTGGTTCACCCCTCCACTTT
>.|.|TRBV2|TRBJ2-4
CASSERVVAKNIQYF
TGTGCCAGCAGTGAGAGGGTCGTAGCCAAAAACATTCAGTACTTC
>TRBD1|.|TRBV10-3|TRBJ1-1
CAISPGQGPEAFF
TGTGCCATCAGTCCAGGACAGGGCCCTGAAGCTTTCTTT
>.|once|TRBV6-4|TRBJ2-1
CASKTASYNEQFF
TGTGCCAGCAAAACAGCCTCCTACAATGAGCAGTTCTTC
>.|.|TRBV10-1|TRBJ1-6
CASSGDSSSPLHF
TGCGCCAGCAGTGGAGACAGTTCTTCACCCCTCCACTTT
>.|once|TRBV19|TRBJ1-6
CASSSGRAGESPLHF
TGTGCCAGTAGTAGTGGCAGAGCAGGGGAATCACCCCTCCACTTT
>.|once|TRBV2|TRBJ2-7
CASSVSMDPTGTYEQYF
TGTGCCAGCAGTGTGTCGATGGACCCTACAGGGACCTACGAGCAGTACTTC
>.|.|TRBV10-3|TRBJ1-2
CAISRQAVYGYTF
TGTGCCATCAGTAGACAGGCCGTCTATGGCTACACCTTC
>.|.|TRBV15|TRBJ2-7
CATSRLNRVSGEQYF
TGTGCCACCAGCAGATTGAACAGGGTTTCAGGCGAGCAGTACTTC
>.|.|TRBV6-4|TRBJ1-5
CASSDSLAGPGNQPQHF
TGTGCCAGCAGTGACTCCTTGGCAGGCCCGGGGAATCAGCCCCAGCATTTT
>.|.|TRBV9|TRBJ2-5
CASSAINGGEETQYF
TGTGCCAGCAGCGCAATTAACGGGGGCGAAGAGACCCAGTACTTC
>TRBD2|.|TRBV4-1|TRBJ2-1
CASSQVGGGLSYNEQFF
TGCGCCAGCAGCCAAGTCGGGGGGGGTTTATCCTACAATGAGCAGTTCTTC
>.|.|TRBV5-5|TRBJ1-1
CASSFRAWQGNTEAFF
TGTGCCAGCAGCTTTCGGGCCTGGCAGGGGAACACTGAAGCTTTCTTT
>.|.|TRBV23-1|TRBJ1-2
CASSRRDGYTF
TGCGCCAGCAGTCGCCGCGATGGCTACACCTTC
>.|.|TRBV20-1|TRBJ2-3
CSASGTDTQYF
TGCAGTGCTAGCGGCACAGATACGCAGTATTTT
>TRBD1|.|TRBV3-1/TRBV3-2|TRBJ2-7
CASSQGGQGSIYEQYF
TGTGCCAGCAGCCAAGGGGGACAGGGGAGTATATACGAGCAGTACTTC
>TRBD1|.|TRBV7-9|TRBJ1-2
CASGRGTGDNYGYTF
TGTGCCAGCGGGAGGGGGACAGGGGATAACTATGGCTACACCTTC